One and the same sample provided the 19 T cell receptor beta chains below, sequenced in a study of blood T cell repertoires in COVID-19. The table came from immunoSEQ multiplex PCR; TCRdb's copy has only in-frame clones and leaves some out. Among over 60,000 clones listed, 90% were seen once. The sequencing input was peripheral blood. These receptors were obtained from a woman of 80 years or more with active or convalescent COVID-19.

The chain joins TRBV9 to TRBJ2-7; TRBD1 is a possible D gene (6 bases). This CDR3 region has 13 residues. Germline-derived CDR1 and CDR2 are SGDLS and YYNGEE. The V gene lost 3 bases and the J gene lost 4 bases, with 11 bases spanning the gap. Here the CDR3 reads CASSGGGGYEQYF. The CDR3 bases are TGTGCCAGCAGCGGAGGGGGTGGATACGAGCAGTACTTC.

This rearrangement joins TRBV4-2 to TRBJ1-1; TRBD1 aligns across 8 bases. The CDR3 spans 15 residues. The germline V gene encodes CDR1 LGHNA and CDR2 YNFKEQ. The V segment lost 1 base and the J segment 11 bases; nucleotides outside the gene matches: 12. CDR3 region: CASSQVIVAGGFAFF. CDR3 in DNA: TGTGCCAGCAGCCAAGTAATTGTCGCAGGGGGCTTTGCTTTCTTT.

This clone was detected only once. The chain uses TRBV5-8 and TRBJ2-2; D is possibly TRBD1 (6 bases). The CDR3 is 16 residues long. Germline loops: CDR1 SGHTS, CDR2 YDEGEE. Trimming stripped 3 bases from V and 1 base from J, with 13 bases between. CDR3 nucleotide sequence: TGTGCCAGCAGCTCTTACTGGGGACAGAACACCGGGGAGCTGTTTTTT. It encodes CASSSYWGQNTGELFF.

The CDR3 protein is CASSGDSPDTQYF. The DNA for the CDR3 is TGTGCCAGCAGCGGGGACTCCCCAGATACGCAGTATTTT. The V gene is TRBV5-4, the J gene TRBJ2-3, with a possible D match to TRBD2 (6 bases). Trimming removed 4 bases at V and 4 bases at J, with 10 bases between. CDR1 is SGHNT, CDR2 YYREEE, per germline (reference sequence). The length of the CDR3 is 13 residues.

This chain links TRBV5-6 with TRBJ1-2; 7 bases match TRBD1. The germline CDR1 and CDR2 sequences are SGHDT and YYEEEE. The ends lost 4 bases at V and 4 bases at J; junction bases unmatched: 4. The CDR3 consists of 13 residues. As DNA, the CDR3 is TGTGCCAGCAGCGAGGGACAGAGCTATGGCTACACCTTC. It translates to CASSEGQSYGYTF.

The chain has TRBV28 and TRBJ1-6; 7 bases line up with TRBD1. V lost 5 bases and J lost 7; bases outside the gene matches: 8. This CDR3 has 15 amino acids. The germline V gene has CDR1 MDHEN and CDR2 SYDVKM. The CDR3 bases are TGTGCCAGCAGTCCCTGGGACAGACTAAATTCACCCCTCCACTTT. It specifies CASSPWDRLNSPLHF. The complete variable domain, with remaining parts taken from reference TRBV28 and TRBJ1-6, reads DVKVTQSSRYLVKRTGEKVFLECVQDMDHENMFWYRQDPGLGLRLIYFSYDVKMKEKGDIPEGYSVSREKKERFSLILESASTNQTSMYLCASSPWDRLNSPLHFGNGTRLTVT.

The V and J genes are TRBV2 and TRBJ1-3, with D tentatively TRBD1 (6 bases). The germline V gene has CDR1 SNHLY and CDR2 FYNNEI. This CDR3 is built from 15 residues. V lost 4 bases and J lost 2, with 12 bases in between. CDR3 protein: CASSGGGEAGNTIYF. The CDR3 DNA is TGTGCCAGCAGTGGAGGGGGGGAAGCTGGAAACACCATATATTTT.

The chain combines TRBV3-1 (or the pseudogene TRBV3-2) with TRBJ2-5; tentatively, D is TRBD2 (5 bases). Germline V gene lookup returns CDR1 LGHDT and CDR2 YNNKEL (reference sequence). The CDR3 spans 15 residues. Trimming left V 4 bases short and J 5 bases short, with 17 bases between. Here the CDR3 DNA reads TGTGCCAGCAGCCGAAGTAGGGTGGCTAGCGAGACCCAGTACTTC. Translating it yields CASSRSRVASETQYF.

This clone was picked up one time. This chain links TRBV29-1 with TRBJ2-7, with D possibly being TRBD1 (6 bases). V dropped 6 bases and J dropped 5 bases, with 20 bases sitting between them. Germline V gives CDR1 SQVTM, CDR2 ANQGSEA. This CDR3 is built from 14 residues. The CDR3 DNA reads TGCAGCGTGGCCCGGACAGCACAGAAGGACGAGCAGTACTTC. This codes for CSVARTAQKDEQYF.

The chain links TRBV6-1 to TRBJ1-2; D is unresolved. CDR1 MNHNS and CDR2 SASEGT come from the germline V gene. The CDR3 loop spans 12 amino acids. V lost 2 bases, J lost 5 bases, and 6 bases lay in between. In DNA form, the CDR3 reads TGTGCCAGCAGTGAACTCTCTTATGGCTACACCTTC. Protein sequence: CASSELSYGYTF.

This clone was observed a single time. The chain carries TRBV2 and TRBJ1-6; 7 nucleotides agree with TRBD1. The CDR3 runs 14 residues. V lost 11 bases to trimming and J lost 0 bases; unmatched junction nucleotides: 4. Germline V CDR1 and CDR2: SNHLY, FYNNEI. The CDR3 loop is CAGQENSYNSPLHF. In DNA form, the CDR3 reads TGTGCCGGACAGGAGAACTCCTATAATTCACCCCTCCACTTT.

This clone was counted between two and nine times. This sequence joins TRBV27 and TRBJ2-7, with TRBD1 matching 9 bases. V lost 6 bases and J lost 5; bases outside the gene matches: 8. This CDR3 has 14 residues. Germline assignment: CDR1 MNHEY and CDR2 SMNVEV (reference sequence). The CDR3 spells CASSMRDRVHEQYF. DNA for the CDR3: TGTGCCAGCAGCATGCGGGACAGGGTACACGAGCAGTACTTC.

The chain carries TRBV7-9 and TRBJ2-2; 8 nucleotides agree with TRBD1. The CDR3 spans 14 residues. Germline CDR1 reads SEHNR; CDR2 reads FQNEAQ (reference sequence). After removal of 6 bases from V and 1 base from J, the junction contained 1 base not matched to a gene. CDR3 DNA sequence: TGTGCCAGCAGTGGACAGGGGAACACCGGGGAGCTGTTTTTT. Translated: CASSGQGNTGELFF.

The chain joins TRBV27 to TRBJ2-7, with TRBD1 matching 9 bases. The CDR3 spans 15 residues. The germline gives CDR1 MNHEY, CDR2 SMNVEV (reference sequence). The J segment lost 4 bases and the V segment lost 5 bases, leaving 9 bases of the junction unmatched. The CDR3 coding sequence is TGTGCCAGCAGTCCGTACAGGGGGCTGGGGTACGAGCAGTACTTC. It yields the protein CASSPYRGLGYEQYF.

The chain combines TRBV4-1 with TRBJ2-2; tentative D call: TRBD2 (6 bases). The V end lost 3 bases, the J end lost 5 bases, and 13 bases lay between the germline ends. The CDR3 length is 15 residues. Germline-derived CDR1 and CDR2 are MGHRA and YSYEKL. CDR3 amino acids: CASSQSPSGTGELFF. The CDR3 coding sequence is TGCGCCAGCAGCCAGAGTCCCAGCGGGACCGGGGAGCTGTTTTTT.

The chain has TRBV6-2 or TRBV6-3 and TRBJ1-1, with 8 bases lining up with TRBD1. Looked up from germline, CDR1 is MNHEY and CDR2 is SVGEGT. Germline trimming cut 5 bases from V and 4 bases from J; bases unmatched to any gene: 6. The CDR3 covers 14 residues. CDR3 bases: TGTGCCAGCAGTCGGACAGGGATCCTCACTGAAGCTTTCTTT. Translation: CASSRTGILTEAFF.

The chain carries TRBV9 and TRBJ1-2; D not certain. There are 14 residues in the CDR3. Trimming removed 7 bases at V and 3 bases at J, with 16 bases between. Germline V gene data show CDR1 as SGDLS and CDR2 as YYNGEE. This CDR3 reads CASPRQSNYYGYTF. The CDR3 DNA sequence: TGTGCCAGCCCCAGGCAGTCTAACTACTATGGCTACACCTTC. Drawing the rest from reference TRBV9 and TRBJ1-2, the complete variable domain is DSGVTQTPKHLITATGQRVTLRCSPRSGDLSVYWYQQSLDQGLQFLIQYYNGEERAKGNILERFSAQQFPDLHSELNLSSLELGDSALYFCASPRQSNYYGYTFGSGTRLTVV.

This CDR3 reads CASSLVRRKTDTQYF. The CDR3, as DNA: TGTGCCAGCAGCTTGGTTCGCAGGAAGACAGATACGCAGTATTTT. The J gene is TRBJ2-3, the V gene TRBV5-6; D remains ambiguous. V shed 0 bases and J shed 3 bases, with 11 bases lying between them. The CDR3 extends over 15 amino acids. Germline lookup yields CDR1 SGHDT and CDR2 YYEEEE.

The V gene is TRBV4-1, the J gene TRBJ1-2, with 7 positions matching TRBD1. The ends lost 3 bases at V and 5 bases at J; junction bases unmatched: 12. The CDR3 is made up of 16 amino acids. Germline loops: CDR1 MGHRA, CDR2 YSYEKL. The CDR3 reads CASSQPLDRPPYGYTF. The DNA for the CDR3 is TGCGCCAGCAGCCAGCCGTTGGACAGGCCACCTTATGGCTACACCTTC.